This TCR beta chain was profiled in a study of T-cell memory formation after mild COVID-19. In the case of this clonotype: Its antigen is as yet unknown.

General observations from the study: Chiefly within CM and EM were the contracting CD4+ clones; CD8+ ones were within EMRA. Some SARS-CoV-2-responding clones were already detected in memory before infection. While clones contracting from day 15 to 85 were balanced between CD4 and CD8, later expanders leaned CD4+.

Looked up from germline, CDR1 is SEHNR and CDR2 is FQNEAQ (reference sequence). V dropped 0 bases and J dropped 1 base, with 12 bases sitting between them. The CDR3 spans 16 residues. TCR alpha and TCR beta cDNA libraries carrying sample barcodes and UMIs came from 5'RACE with constant-segment primers. TCRdb re-derived calls from the 5' RACE reads in MiXCR, one entry per CDR3 protein. The sample contains around 50,000 distinct CDR3 sequences, roughly a quarter of which appear only once. This clonotype was sampled from a man aged 18-30 years who had mild COVID-19 (a few samples of this study predate the infection). Cell type and time point are not known. The sequenced sample was PBMCs or a T cell subset sorted from them (not recorded which). The V call is TRBV7-9, the J call TRBJ2-5; the D call may be TRBD1 or TRBD2 (5 bases each). CDR3 nucleotide sequence: TGTGCCAGCAGCTTAGCTACTAGAGGGGTCCAAGAGACCCAGTACTTC. Translation gives CASSLATRGVQETQYF.